The T cell receptor beta chain under discussion was sequenced for a study of T cells expressing NK-cell markers. Looking at the study overall: Beta-chain profiling covered CD3+CD56+NKG2C+, CD3+CD56+NKG2C- and CD3+CD56-NKG2C+ sorted subsets. Of eight sequenced donors, seven were HCMV-seropositive and one HCMV-seronegative.

General study points: Of the CD8+ T cell pool in 5 to 7 donors, about 1.0-8% was accounted for by dominant NKG2C+ clonotypes.

TCRdb reanalyzed the 5' RACE reads and collapses them to one entry per CDR3 protein, without DNA. In all, the sample yields about 120,000 distinct CDR3 sequences. On this clonotype itself: What it binds is unknown.

Sample: blood T cells: a sorted CD56 or NKG2C T cell subset, CD4+ or CD8+ T cells, or bulk PBMC T cells (not recorded which). The sequence was obtained from a woman between 18 and 75 years old in good health.

The CDR3 region is CSVGLASYNEQFF. The rearrangement links TRBV29-1 to TRBJ2-1. In germline, CDR1 is SQVTM, CDR2 ANQGSEA. The CDR3 runs 13 residues.